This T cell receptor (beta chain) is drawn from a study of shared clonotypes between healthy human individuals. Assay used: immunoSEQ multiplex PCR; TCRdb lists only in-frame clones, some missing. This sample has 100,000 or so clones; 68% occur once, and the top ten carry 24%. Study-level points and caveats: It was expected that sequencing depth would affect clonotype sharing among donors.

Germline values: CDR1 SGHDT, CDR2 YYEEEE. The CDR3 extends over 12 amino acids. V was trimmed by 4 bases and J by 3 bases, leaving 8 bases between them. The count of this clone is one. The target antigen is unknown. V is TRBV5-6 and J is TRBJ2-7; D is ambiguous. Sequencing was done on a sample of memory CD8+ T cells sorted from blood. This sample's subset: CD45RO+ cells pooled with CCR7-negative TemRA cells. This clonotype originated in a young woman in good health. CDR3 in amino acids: CASSLDDYEQYF. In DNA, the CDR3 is TGTGCCAGCAGCCTGGATGACTACGAGCAGTACTTC.